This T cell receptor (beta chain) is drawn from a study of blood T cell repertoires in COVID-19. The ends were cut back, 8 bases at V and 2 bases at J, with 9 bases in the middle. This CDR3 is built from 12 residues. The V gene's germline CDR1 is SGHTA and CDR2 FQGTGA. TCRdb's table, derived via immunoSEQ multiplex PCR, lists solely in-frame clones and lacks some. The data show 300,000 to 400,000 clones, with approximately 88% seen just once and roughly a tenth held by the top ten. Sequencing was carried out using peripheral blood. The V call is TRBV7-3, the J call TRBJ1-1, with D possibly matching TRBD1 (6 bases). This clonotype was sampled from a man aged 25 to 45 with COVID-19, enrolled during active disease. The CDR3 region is CASSGVNTEAFF. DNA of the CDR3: TGTGCCAGCTCAGGGGTAAACACTGAAGCTTTCTTT.